This TCR beta chain comes out of a study of blood T cell repertoires in COVID-19. Study details: Sources were T cells, B-cell-depleted T cells, or PBMCs; the material itself was cDNA or gDNA.

The V gene's germline CDR1 is GTSNPN and CDR2 SVGIG (reference sequence). The CDR3 is 14 amino acids. V lost 5 bases to trimming and J lost 4 bases; unmatched junction nucleotides: 7. In the original processing: Amplifying reference gene primers gave estimates of nucleated cell counts. Here immunoSEQ multiplex PCR was the method, and the copy in TCRdb shows in-frame clones only, minus some. V, J and clone size were drawn from that table, and D and trimming were deduced from the DNA. The sample yields 90,000 to 140,000 clones, 80% to 85% seen once. The rearrangement uses TRBV30 and TRBJ1-2, with 10 bases aligning to TRBD1. This receptor was taken from a man aged 80 or over with acute or convalescent COVID-19. Sequencing used peripheral blood. Here the CDR3 DNA reads TGTGCCTGGGACAGGGGGCGTTTGAGCTATGGCTACACCTTC. Translated, it gives CAWDRGRLSYGYTF.